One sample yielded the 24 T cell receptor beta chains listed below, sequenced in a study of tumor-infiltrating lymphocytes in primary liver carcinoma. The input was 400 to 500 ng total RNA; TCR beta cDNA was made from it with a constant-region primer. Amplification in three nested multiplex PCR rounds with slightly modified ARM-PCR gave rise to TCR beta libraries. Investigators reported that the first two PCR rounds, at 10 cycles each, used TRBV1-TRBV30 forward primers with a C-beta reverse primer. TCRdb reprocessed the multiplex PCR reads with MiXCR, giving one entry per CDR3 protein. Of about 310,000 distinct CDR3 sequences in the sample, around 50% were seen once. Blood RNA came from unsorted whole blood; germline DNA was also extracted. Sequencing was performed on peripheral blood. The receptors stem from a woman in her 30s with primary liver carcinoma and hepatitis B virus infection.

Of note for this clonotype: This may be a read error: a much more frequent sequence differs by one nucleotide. The chain's CDR3 is CSVEEGINPGYTF. DNA for the CDR3: TGCAGCGTTGAAGAGGGGATTAACCCGGGCTACACCTTC. The chain has TRBV29-1 and TRBJ1-2; no clear D gene. V gave up 0 bases and J gave up 8 bases, with 13 bases separating them. The CDR3 sequence is 13 residues long. Germline V CDR1 and CDR2: SQVTM, ANQGSEA.

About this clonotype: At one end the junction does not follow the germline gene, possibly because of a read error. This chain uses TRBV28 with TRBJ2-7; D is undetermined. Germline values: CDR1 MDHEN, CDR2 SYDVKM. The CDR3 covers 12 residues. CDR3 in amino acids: CASNLLSSPRYF. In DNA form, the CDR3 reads TGTGCCAGCAATTTACTTAGCTCTCCCAGGTACTTC.

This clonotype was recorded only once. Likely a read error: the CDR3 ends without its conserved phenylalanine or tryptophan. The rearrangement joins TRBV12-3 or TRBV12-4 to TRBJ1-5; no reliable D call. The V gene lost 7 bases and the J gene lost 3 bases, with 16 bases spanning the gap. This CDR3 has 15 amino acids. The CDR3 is CASTPPGGYNQPQHL. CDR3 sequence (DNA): TGTGCCAGCACCCCCCCTGGAGGCTACAATCAGCCCCAGCATTTA.

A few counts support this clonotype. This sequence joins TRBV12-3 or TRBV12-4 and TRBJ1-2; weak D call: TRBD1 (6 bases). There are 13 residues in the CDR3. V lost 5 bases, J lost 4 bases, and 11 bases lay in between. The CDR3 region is CASSPRGLYGYTF. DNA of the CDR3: TGTGCCAGCAGTCCCAGGGGCCTCTATGGCTACACCTTC.

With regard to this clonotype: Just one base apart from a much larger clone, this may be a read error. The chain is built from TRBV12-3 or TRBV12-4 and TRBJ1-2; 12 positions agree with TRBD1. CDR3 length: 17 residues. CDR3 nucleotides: TGTGCCAGGAGTTTTTCGGGACAGGGGGCGAAAGTGGGCGGCTACACCTTC. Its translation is CARSFSGQGAKVGGYTF.

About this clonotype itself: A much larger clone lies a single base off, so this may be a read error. The CDR3 coding sequence is TGTGCCAGCACCGAACCAGCGGGAGTCGTGGAGACCCAGTACTTC. Its protein is CASTEPAGVVETQYF. J is TRBJ2-5 and V is TRBV6-2 or TRBV6-3, with 8 bases matching TRBD2. The CDR3 length is 15 residues. Per the germline V gene, CDR1 is MNHEY and CDR2 is SVGEGT. V lost 7 bases and J lost 5; bases outside the gene matches: 12.

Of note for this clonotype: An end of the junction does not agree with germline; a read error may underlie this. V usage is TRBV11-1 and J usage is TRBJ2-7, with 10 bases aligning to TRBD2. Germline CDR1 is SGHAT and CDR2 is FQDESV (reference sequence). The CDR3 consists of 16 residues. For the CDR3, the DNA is TGTGCCAGTAGCTCTTCGGGACTAGCGAGAGACGACGAGCAGTACTTC. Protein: CASSSSGLARDDEQYF.

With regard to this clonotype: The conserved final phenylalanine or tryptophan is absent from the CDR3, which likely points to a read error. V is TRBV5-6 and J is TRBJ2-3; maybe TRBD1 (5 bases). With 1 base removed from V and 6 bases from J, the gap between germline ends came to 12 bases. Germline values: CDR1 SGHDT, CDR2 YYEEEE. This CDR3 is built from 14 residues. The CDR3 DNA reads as TGTGCCAGCAGCTTGCATCCAGGGTCCGATACGCAGTATATT. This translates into CASSLHPGSDTQYI.

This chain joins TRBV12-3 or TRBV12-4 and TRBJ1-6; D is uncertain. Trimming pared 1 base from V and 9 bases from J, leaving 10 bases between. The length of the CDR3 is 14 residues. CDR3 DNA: TGTGCCAGCAGTTTAGGACGCCCTGGTTCACCCCTCCACTTT. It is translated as CASSLGRPGSPLHF.

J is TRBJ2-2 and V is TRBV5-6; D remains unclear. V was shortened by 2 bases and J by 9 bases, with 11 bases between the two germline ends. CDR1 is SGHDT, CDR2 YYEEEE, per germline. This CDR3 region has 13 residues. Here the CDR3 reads CASSFSPLRELFF. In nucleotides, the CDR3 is TGTGCCAGCAGCTTCTCCCCCCTCAGGGAGCTGTTTTTT.

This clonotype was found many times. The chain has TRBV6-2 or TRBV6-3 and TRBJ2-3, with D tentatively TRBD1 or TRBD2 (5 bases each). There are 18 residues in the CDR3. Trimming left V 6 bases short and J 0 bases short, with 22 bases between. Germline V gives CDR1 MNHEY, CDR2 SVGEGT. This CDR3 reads CASRSGTETLSSTDTQYF. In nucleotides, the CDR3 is TGTGCCAGCAGATCCGGGACGGAGACCTTATCTAGCACAGATACGCAGTATTTT.

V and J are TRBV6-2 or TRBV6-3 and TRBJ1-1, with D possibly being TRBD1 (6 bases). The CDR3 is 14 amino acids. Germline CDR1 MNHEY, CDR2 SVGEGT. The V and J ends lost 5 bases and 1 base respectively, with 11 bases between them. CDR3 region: CASSRGPGNTEAFF. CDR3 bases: TGTGCCAGCAGTCGGGGGCCAGGGAACACTGAAGCTTTCTTT.

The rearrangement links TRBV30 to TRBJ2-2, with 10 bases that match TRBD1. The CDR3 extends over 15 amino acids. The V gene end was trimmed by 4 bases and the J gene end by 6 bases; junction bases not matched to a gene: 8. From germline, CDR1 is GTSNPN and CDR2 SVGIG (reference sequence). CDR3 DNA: TGTGCCTGGAAGCCGGGACAGGGGCGACCCGGGGAGCTGTTTTTT. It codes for CAWKPGQGRPGELFF.

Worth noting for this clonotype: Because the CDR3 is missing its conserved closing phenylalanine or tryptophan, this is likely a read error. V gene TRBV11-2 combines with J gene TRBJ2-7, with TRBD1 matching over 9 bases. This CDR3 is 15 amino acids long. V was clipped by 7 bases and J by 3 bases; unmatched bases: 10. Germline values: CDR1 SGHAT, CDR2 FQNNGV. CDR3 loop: CASKRGTGRYYEQYY. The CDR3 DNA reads TGTGCCAGCAAGCGCGGGACAGGGAGGTACTACGAGCAGTACTAC.

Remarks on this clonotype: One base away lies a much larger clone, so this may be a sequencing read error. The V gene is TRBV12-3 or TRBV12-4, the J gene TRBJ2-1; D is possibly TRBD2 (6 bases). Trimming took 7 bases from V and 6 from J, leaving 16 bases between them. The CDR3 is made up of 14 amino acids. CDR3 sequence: CASIPPTRPNEQFF. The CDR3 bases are TGTGCCAGCATCCCACCGACTAGGCCCAATGAGCAGTTCTTC.

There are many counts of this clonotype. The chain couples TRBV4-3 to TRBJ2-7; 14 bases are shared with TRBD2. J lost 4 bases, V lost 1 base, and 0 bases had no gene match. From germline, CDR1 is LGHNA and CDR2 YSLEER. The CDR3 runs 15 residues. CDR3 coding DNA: TGCGCCAGCAGCCAAGGACTAGCGGGAGGGTACGAGCAGTACTTC. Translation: CASSQGLAGGYEQYF.

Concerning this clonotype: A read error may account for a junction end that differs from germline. CDR3 DNA sequence: TGTGCCAGCAGCTTACGGCTCGGGAACACTGGGGAGCTGCTTTTT. Residues: CASSLRLGNTGELLF. The chain recombines TRBV11-2 with TRBJ2-2, with a possible D match to TRBD2 (5 bases). CDR3 size: 15 residues. The germline V gene has CDR1 SGHAT and CDR2 FQNNGV.

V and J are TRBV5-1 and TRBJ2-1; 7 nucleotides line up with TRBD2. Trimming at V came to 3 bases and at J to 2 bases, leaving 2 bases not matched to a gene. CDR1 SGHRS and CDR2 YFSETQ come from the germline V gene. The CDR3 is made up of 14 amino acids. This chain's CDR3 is CASSWSGAYNEQFF. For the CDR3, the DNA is TGCGCCAGCAGCTGGAGCGGGGCCTACAATGAGCAGTTCTTC.

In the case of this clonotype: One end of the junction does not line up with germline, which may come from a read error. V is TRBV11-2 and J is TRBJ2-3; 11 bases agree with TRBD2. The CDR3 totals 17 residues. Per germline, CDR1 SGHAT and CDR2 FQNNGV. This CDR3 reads CAAGVAGGLIGTNTQYF. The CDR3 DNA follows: TGCGCAGCTGGAGTAGCGGGAGGGCTTATAGGCACAAATACGCAGTATTTT.

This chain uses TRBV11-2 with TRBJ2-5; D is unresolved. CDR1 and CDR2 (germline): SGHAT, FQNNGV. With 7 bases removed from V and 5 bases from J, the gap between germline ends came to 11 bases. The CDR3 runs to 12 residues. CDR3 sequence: CASNSFSETQYF. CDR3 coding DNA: TGTGCCAGCAACTCTTTTTCGGAGACCCAGTACTTC. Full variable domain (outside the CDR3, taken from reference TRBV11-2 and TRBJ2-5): EAGVAQSPRYKIIEKRQSVAFWCNPISGHATLYWYQQILGQGPKLLIQFQNNGVVDDSQLPKDRFSAERLKGVDSTLKIQPAKLEDSAVYLCASNSFSETQYFGPGTRLLVL.

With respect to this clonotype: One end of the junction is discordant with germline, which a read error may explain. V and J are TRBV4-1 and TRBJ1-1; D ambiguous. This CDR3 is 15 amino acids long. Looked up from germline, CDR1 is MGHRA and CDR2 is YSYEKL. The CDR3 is CASSQEVTGVTEAFF. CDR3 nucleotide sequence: TGCGCCAGCAGCCAAGAGGTAACGGGCGTCACTGAAGCCTTCTTT.

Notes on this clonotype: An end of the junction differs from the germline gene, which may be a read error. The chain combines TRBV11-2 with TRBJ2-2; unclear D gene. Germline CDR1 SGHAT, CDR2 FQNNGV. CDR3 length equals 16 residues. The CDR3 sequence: CASSFASTRHTGELFF. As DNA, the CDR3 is TGTGCCAGCAGCTTTGCCTCTACAAGACACACTGGGGAGCTGTTTTTT.

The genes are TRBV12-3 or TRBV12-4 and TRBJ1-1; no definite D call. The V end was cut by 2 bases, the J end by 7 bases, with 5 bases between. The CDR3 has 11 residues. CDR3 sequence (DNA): TGTGCCAGCAGTTTATCCCGTGAAGCTTTCTTT. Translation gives CASSLSREAFF.

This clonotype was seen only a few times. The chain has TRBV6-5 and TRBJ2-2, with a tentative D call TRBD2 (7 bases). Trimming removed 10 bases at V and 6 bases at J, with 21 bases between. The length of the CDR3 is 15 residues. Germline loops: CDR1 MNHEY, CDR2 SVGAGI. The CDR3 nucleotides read TGTGCCACCTACCCTGCGGGAGAGGGGGCCGGGGAGCTGTTTTTT. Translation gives CATYPAGEGAGELFF.